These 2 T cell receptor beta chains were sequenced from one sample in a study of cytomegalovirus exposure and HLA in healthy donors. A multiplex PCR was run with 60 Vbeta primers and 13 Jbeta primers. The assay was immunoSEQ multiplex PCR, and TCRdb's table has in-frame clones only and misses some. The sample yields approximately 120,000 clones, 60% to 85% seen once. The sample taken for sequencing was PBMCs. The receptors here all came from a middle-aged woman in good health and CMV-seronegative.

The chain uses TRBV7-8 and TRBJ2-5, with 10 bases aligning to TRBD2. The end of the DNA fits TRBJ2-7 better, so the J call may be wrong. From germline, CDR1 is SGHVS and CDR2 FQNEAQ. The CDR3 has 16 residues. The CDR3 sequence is CASSPFQGLAYYEQYF. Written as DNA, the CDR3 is TGTGCCAGCAGCCCCTTCCAGGGACTAGCGTATTACGAGCAGTACTTC.

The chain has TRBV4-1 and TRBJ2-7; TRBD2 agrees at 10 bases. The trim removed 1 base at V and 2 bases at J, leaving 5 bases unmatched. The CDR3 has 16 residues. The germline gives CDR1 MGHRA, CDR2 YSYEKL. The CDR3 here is CASSQGLAGITYEQYF. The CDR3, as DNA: TGCGCCAGCAGCCAAGGACTAGCGGGCATAACCTACGAGCAGTACTTC.